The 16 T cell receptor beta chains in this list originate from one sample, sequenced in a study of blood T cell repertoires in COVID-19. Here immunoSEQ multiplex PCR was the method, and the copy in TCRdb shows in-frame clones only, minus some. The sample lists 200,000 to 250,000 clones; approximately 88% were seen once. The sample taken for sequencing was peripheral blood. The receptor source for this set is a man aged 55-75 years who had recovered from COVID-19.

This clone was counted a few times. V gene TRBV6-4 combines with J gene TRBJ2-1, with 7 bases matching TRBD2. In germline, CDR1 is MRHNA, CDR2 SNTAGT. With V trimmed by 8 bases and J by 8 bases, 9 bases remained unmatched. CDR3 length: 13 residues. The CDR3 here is CASASKGRDEQFF. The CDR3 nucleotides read TGTGCCAGCGCATCAAAGGGGAGGGATGAGCAGTTCTTC.

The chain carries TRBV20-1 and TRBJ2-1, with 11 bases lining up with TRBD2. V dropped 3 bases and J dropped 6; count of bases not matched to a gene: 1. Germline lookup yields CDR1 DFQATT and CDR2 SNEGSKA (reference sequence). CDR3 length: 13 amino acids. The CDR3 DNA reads TGCAGTGCTAGTAGCGGGGGGGGCAATGAGCAGTTCTTC. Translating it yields CSASSGGGNEQFF.

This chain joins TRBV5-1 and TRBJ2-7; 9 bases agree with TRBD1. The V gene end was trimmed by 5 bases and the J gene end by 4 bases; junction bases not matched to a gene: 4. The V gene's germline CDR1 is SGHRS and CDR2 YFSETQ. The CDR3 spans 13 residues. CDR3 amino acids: CASSGQGLYEQYF. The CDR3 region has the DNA TGCGCCAGCAGTGGACAGGGGTTATACGAGCAGTACTTC.

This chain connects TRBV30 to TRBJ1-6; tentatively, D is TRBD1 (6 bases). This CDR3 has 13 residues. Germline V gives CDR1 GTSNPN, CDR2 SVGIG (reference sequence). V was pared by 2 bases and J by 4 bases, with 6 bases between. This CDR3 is CAWSQGYNSPLHF. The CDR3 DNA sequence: TGTGCCTGGAGTCAGGGGTATAATTCACCCCTCCACTTT.

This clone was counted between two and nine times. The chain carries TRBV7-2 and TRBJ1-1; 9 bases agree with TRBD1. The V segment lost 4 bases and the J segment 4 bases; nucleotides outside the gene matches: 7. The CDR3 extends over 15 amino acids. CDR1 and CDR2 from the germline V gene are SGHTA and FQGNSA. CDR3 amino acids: CASSSTGTGITEAFF. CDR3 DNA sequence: TGTGCCAGCAGCTCGACCGGGACAGGGATCACTGAAGCTTTCTTT.

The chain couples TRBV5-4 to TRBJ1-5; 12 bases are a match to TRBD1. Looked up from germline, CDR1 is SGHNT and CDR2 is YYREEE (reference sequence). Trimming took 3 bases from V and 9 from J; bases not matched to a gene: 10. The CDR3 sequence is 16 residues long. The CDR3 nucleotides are TGTGCCAGCAGCTGGGGACAGGGGGCTCGGTTGCGGCCCCAGCATTTT. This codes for CASSWGQGARLRPQHF.

This chain's CDR3 is CASSSNRDGNTIYF. Here the CDR3 DNA reads TGTGCCAGCAGTTCCAACAGGGATGGAAACACCATATATTTT. This chain connects TRBV27 to TRBJ1-3; weak D call: TRBD1 (6 bases). Germline CDR1 reads MNHEY; CDR2 reads SMNVEV (reference sequence). CDR3 length equals 14 residues. V shed 4 bases and J shed 3 bases, with 10 bases lying between them.

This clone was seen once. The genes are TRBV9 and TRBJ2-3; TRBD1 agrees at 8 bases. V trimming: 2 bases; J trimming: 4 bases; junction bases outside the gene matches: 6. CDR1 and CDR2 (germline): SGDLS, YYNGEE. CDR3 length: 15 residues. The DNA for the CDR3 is TGTGCCAGCAGCGTCGGGACAGGCCTTTCAGATACGCAGTATTTT. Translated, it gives CASSVGTGLSDTQYF.

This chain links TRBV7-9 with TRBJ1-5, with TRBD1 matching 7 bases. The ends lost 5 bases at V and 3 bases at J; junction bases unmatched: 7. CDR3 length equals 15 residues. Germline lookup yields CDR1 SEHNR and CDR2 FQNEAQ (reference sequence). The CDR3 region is CASSPRQGVNQPQHF. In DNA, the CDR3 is TGTGCCAGCAGCCCCCGACAGGGAGTCAATCAGCCCCAGCATTTT.

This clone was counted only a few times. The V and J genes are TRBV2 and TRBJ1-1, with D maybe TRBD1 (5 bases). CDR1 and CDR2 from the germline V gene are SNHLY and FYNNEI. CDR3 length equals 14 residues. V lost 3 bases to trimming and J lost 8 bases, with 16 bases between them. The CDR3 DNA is TGTGCCAGCAGTGAGGACACCCTTGTACCCGAAGCTTTCTTT. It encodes CASSEDTLVPEAFF.

CDR3 sequence reads: CASTGDPLYNEQFF. CDR3 DNA sequence: TGTGCCAGCACTGGAGATCCCCTTTACAATGAGCAGTTCTTC. The V call is TRBV21-1, the J call TRBJ2-1; TRBD2, the table's D call, was not compared with the DNA. TRBV21-1 is tagged as a pseudogene. This CDR3 contains 14 residues.

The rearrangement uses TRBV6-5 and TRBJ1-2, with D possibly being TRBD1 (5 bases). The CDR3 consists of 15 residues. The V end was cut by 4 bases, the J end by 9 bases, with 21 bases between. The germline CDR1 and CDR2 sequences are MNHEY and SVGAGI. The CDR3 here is CASSSSNQGSQSYTF. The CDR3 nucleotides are TGTGCCAGCAGTTCTTCAAATCAGGGAAGCCAAAGCTACACCTTC.

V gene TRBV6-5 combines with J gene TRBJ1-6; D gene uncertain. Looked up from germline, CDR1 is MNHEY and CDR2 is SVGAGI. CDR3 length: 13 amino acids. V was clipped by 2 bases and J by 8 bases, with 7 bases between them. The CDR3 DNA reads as TGTGCCAGCAGTTACGAACAGTATTCACCCCTCCACTTT. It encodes CASSYEQYSPLHF.

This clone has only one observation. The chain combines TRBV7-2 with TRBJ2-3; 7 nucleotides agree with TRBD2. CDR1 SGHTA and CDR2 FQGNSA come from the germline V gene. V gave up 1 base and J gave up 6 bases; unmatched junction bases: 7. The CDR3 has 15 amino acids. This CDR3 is CASSLVGGSTDTQYF. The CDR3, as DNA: TGTGCCAGCAGCTTAGTCGGCGGGAGTACGGATACGCAGTATTTT.

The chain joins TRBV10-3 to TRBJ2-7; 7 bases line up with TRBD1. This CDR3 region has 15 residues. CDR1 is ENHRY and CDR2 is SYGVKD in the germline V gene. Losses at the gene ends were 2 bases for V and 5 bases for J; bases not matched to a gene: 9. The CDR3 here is CAISERQGLGDEQYF. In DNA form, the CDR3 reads TGTGCCATCAGTGAGCGACAGGGCCTTGGGGACGAGCAGTACTTC.

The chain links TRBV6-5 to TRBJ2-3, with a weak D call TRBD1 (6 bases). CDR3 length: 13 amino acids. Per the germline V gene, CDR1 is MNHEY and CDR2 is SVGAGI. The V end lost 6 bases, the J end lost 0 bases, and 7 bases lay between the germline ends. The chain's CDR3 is CASRGASTDTQYF. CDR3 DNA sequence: TGTGCCAGCAGGGGGGCTAGCACAGATACGCAGTATTTT.